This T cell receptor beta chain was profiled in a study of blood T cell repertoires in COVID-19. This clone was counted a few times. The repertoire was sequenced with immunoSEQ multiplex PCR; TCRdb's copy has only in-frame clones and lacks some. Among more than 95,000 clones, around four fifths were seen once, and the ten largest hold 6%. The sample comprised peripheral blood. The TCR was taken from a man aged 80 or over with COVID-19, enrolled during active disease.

In nucleotides, the CDR3 is TGTGCCAGCAGCTTAGGCCAGGGGGCCGAGACCGGGGAGCTGTTTTTT. It is translated as CASSLGQGAETGELFF. V gene TRBV7-9 combines with J gene TRBJ2-2; 8 positions match TRBD1. V lost 1 base, J lost 5 bases, and 6 bases stayed unmatched. The CDR3 runs to 16 residues. Germline V gene lookup returns CDR1 SEHNR and CDR2 FQNEAQ (reference sequence).